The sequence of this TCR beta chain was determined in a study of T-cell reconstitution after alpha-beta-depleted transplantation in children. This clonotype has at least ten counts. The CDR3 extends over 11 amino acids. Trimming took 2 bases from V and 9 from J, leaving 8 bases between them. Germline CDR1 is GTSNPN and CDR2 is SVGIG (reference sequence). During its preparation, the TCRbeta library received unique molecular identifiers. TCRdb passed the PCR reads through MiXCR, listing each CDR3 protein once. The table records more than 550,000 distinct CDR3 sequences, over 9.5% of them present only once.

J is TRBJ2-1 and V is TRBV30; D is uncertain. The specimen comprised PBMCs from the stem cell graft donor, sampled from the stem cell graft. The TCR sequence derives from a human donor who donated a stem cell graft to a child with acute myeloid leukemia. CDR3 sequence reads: CAWSTAAEQFF. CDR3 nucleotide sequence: TGTGCCTGGAGTACCGCCGCTGAGCAGTTCTTC.